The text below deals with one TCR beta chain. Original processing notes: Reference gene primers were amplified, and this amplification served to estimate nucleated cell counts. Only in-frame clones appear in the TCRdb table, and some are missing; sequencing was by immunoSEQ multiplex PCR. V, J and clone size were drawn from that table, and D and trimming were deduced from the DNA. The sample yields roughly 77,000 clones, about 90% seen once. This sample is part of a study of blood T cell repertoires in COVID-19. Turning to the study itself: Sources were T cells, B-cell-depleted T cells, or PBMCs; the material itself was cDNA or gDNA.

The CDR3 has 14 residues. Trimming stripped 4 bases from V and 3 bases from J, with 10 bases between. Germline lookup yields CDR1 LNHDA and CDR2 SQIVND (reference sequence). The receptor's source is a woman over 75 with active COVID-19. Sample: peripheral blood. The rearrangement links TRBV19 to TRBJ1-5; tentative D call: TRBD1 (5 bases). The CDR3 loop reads CASSNPRDNQPQHF. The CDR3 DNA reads TGTGCCAGTAGTAATCCCAGGGACAATCAGCCCCAGCATTTT.